This T cell receptor (beta chain) was recovered during a study of control samples from healthy donors and cancer patients (dated by TCRdb to 2020 to 2022). The method behind the library was the immunoSEQ multiplex PCR assay. The table was pulled from immuneACCESS by TCRdb, which kept in-frame rearrangements only. Such tables lose some clones; where checked, under half of the loss comes from unresolved V genes, and the rest has no known cause. This sample lists around 99,000 clones; about 89% were detected once. The ten most abundant clones make up 17% of the sample. From the germline V gene (reference sequence), CDR1 is GTSNPN and CDR2 is SVGIG. A distance of 8 bases separates the germline ends of V and J, which lose 2 bases and 2 bases respectively. The CDR3 measures 13 amino acids from cysteine to phenylalanine. The read is trimmed to its CDR3 DNA, 39 bases read in frame from base 1. Notes on this clone: What antigen it recognizes has not been identified. Nothing much larger sits one base from this clone, and base qualities are not available.

The sample consisted of blood. The receptor chain draws on TRBV30 and TRBJ2-3, with the identity of the D gene unclear. The source is a woman aged 45-65 years in good health. The CDR3 in this case is CAWSSGITDTQYF. The sequenced DNA: TGTGCCTGGAGTTCAGGTATCACAGATACGCAGTATTTT.